The rows below give T cell receptor beta chains drawn from one sample of a study of cytomegalovirus exposure and HLA in healthy donors. Here immunoSEQ multiplex PCR was the method, and the copy in TCRdb shows in-frame clones only, minus some. The sample lists about 140,000 clones; around 63% were seen once. Sequencing used PBMCs. Source of these receptors: a human donor in good health. Both conserved end residues are part of each CDR3. A D gene is named only where the DNA matches it firmly. Only part of the rows carry a size: once, few, many, or a class if the clone is expanded.

size,D,J,V,CDR3,DNA
.,TRBD2,TRBJ2-1,TRBV7-9,CASNSEREGANEQFF,TGTGCCAGCAATAGTGAGCGGGAGGGCGCCAATGAGCAGTTCTTC
once,.,TRBJ2-2,TRBV19,CASSTRTDYTGELFF,TGTGCCAGTAGTACAAGGACAGATTACACCGGGGAGCTGTTTTTT
.,.,TRBJ2-7,TRBV2,CASSDTSNYEQYF,TGTGCCAGCAGTGATACTAGTAACTACGAGCAGTACTTC
.,.,TRBJ2-7,TRBV5-6,CASSPQTYEQYF,TGTGCCAGCAGCCCCCAGACCTACGAGCAGTACTTC
.,.,TRBJ2-7,TRBV6-1,CASYRDTIYEQYF,TGTGCCAGTTACCGGGACACTATTTACGAGCAGTACTTC
.,TRBD2,TRBJ2-7,TRBV13,CASSPGTSAIYEQYF,TGTGCCAGCAGCCCGGGGACTAGCGCGATCTACGAGCAGTACTTC
.,TRBD2,TRBJ2-1,TRBV27,CASRLGTSGSNNEQFF,TGTGCCAGCAGATTAGGGACTAGCGGCAGTAACAATGAGCAGTTCTTC
.,TRBD2,TRBJ2-5,TRBV27,CASSLRPLPGGPQTQYF,TGTGCCAGCAGTTTACGCCCTCTGCCGGGAGGGCCACAGACCCAGTACTTC
.,.,TRBJ2-7,TRBV7-9,CASSLSQGEQYF,TGTGCCAGCAGCTTATCGCAGGGCGAGCAGTACTTC
.,.,TRBJ1-1,TRBV5-5,CASSLAPGVGNTEAFF,TGTGCCAGCAGCTTGGCCCCGGGGGTGGGAAACACTGAAGCTTTCTTT
few,TRBD1,TRBJ1-2,TRBV27,CASKNSGQEYYGYTF,TGTGCCAGCAAAAATTCCGGACAGGAGTACTATGGCTACACCTTC
.,TRBD2,TRBJ2-1,TRBV25-1,CASSPLAGGIYNEQFF,TGTGCCAGCAGTCCCCTAGCGGGAGGTATTTACAATGAGCAGTTCTTC
.,.,TRBJ2-1,TRBV4-1,CASSQDRTGIFNEQFF,TGCGCCAGCAGCCAAGATCGTACAGGGATTTTCAATGAGCAGTTCTTC
.,TRBD1,TRBJ2-2,TRBV29-1,CSGSDRDTGELFF,TGCAGCGGAAGCGACAGGGACACCGGGGAGCTGTTTTTT
.,TRBD1,TRBJ1-1,TRBV19,CASSIGDRNTEAFF,TGTGCCAGTAGTATAGGGGACAGGAACACTGAAGCTTTCTTT
.,.,TRBJ1-1,TRBV19,CASTPGIMNTEAFF,TGTGCCAGTACCCCAGGGATCATGAACACTGAAGCTTTCTTT
few,TRBD1,TRBJ2-7,TRBV7-9,CASSLLGQGREQYF,TGTGCCAGCAGCCTCCTGGGACAGGGACGGGAGCAGTACTTC
.,.,TRBJ2-1,TRBV27,CASSFAGNEQFF,TGTGCCAGCAGTTTCGCAGGAAACGAGCAGTTCTTC
few,.,TRBJ2-1,TRBV27,CASSYRVGSLRNNEQFF,TGTGCCAGCAGTTACAGGGTTGGGTCCCTTCGGAACAATGAGCAGTTCTTC
once,.,TRBJ2-5,TRBV9,CASSGGGAPQETQYF,TGTGCCAGCAGCGGGGGTGGGGCCCCCCAAGAGACCCAGTACTTC
.,.,TRBJ2-5,TRBV11-2,CASSSLRWGPKTQYF,TGTGCCAGCAGCTCGCTGCGTTGGGGGCCTAAGACCCAGTACTTC
.,.,TRBJ1-4,TRBV7-2,CASSLVSGELFF,TGTGCCAGCAGCTTAGTTTCGGGGGAACTGTTTTTT
.,.,TRBJ2-2,TRBV28,CASSSYTGANTGELFF,TGTGCCAGCAGTTCCTATACGGGGGCGAACACCGGGGAGCTGTTTTTT
few,TRBD2,TRBJ2-7,TRBV7-8,CASSFYFSSGRSYEQYF,TGTGCCAGCAGCTTTTATTTTTCTAGCGGGCGCTCCTACGAGCAGTACTTC
.,.,TRBJ2-3,TRBV18,CASSPPGQRNTDTQYF,TGTGCCAGCTCACCACCGGGCCAGCGGAACACAGATACGCAGTATTTT